A selection of T cell receptor beta chains follows, all from one sample in a study of blood T cell repertoires in COVID-19. Method: immunoSEQ multiplex PCR; TCRdb's copy keeps in-frame clones and lacks some. The repertoire consists of roughly 60,000 clones, with 85% occurring once and the leading ten covering about a sixth. Sequencing was carried out using peripheral blood. The receptor source for this set is a human donor in a cohort sampled during active COVID-19. CDR3s include the opening cysteine and the closing phenylalanine or tryptophan. A D gene is named only where the DNA matches it firmly. A row's size may be missing; if present it is once, few, many or a size class.

d_call	j_call	v_call	clone_size	cdr3_aa	cdr3_nt
-	TRBJ2-5	TRBV19	-	CASSVGATEETQYF	TGTGCCAGTAGTGTAGGGGCCACCGAAGAGACCCAGTACTTC
-	TRBJ1-3	TRBV18	-	CASSPGTGNTIYF	TGTGCCAGCTCACCCGGGACAGGAAACACCATATATTTT
TRBD2	TRBJ2-1	TRBV7-6	-	CASRPSSGGAHEQFF	TGTGCCAGCAGGCCCAGTAGCGGGGGGGCCCATGAGCAGTTCTTC
-	TRBJ2-7	TRBV3-1/TRBV3-2	-	CASSPTPTWYYEQYF	TGTGCCAGCTCACCGACTCCAACGTGGTACTACGAGCAGTACTTC
TRBD1	TRBJ1-5	TRBV7-9	few	CASSTGTVSNQPQHF	TGTGCCAGCAGCACCGGGACAGTTAGCAATCAGCCCCAGCATTTT
TRBD1	TRBJ1-2	TRBV7-9	-	CASSPGTGENYTF	TGTGCCAGCAGCCCCGGGACAGGAGAAAACTACACCTTC
TRBD1	TRBJ1-6	TRBV5-1	-	CASRWDRGLNSPLHF	TGCGCCAGCAGATGGGACAGGGGGCTTAATTCACCCCTCCACTTT
-	TRBJ2-3	TRBV5-1	-	CASSLRQGEDTQYF	TGCGCCAGCAGCTTGCGGCAGGGTGAAGATACGCAGTATTTT
TRBD2	TRBJ2-1	TRBV9	-	CASSVGAGGYNEQFF	TGTGCCAGCAGCGTAGGAGCGGGGGGCTACAATGAGCAGTTCTTC
TRBD1	TRBJ2-2	TRBV9	-	CASSPGKDRGTGELFF	TGTGCCAGCAGCCCAGGGAAGGACAGGGGAACCGGGGAGCTGTTTTTT
-	TRBJ1-2	TRBV6-6	-	CASTRTGNYGYTF	TGTGCCAGCACCCGGACGGGAAACTATGGCTACACCTTC
-	TRBJ1-2	TRBV7-2	-	CASSADGQYGYTF	TGTGCCAGCAGCGCCGATGGACAGTATGGCTACACCTTC
TRBD1	TRBJ2-3	TRBV4-3	-	CASSAAGGEDTQYF	TGCGCCAGCAGCGCGGCAGGGGGCGAAGATACGCAGTATTTT
TRBD2	TRBJ2-1	TRBV9	-	CASSNSGGAVEQFF	TGTGCCAGCAGCAATAGCGGGGGGGCGGTTGAGCAGTTCTTC
TRBD1	TRBJ1-2	TRBV5-5	once	CASGREGAANYGYTF	TGTGCCAGCGGTCGTGAGGGGGCGGCTAACTATGGCTACACCTTC
-	TRBJ1-5	TRBV6-5	-	CASSYSGGNQPQHF	TGTGCCAGCAGTTACTCAGGGGGCAATCAGCCCCAGCATTTT
-	TRBJ1-2	TRBV6-5	-	CASSQTGLGNYGYTF	TGTGCCAGCAGTCAAACAGGGTTGGGCAACTATGGCTACACCTTC
-	TRBJ2-7	TRBV12-3/TRBV12-4	-	CASSLGADQYF	TGTGCCAGCAGTTTAGGGGCAGACCAGTACTTC
-	TRBJ2-1	TRBV11-2	-	CASSFRVRNEQFF	TGTGCCAGCAGCTTCAGGGTGCGCAATGAGCAGTTCTTC
-	TRBJ1-3	TRBV30	-	CAWSVGGFTIYF	TGTGCCTGGAGTGTCGGAGGCTTTACCATATATTTT
TRBD1	TRBJ2-5	TRBV7-9	-	CASTPVPRGETQYF	TGTGCCAGCACCCCCGTCCCCAGGGGGGAGACCCAGTACTTC
-	TRBJ1-3	TRBV19	-	CASSFHGTMRNTIYF	TGTGCCAGTAGTTTTCACGGGACTATGAGAAACACCATATATTTT
TRBD2	TRBJ2-3	TRBV2	-	CASSGTSGTDTQYF	TGTGCCAGCAGTGGGACTAGCGGCACAGATACGCAGTATTTT
TRBD1	TRBJ1-6	TRBV29-1	-	CSAKSRGDSPLHF	TGCAGCGCCAAATCCAGGGGGGATTCACCCCTCCACTTT
-	TRBJ2-7	TRBV9	-	CASSVTGMTYEQYF	TGTGCCAGCAGCGTTACAGGGATGACCTACGAGCAGTACTTC
TRBD2	TRBJ2-6	TRBV7-2	-	CASSLAREGWANVLTF	TGTGCCAGCAGCTTAGCGCGGGAGGGATGGGCCAACGTCCTGACTTTC
-	TRBJ1-2	TRBV6-5	-	CATFHRVGYGYTF	TGTGCCACCTTCCACAGGGTGGGCTATGGCTACACCTTC
TRBD2	TRBJ2-2	TRBV18	-	CASSPRTSGGIGELFF	TGTGCCAGCTCACCGAGGACTAGCGGGGGAATCGGGGAGCTGTTTTTT
-	TRBJ1-2	TRBV19	-	CASSILGTIYGYTF	TGTGCCAGTAGTATCCTCGGGACAATCTATGGCTACACCTTC
-	TRBJ2-3	TRBV20-1	-	CSARPSDTQYF	TGCAGTGCTAGACCCTCCGATACGCAGTATTTT
TRBD2	TRBJ2-3	TRBV11-3	-	CASSLWRLAGGASTDTQYF	TGTGCCAGCAGCTTGTGGCGACTAGCGGGGGGGGCTAGCACAGATACGCAGTATTTT
-	TRBJ2-7	TRBV6-5	-	CASSYNLDYSYEQYF	TGTGCCAGCAGTTACAACCTGGACTACTCCTACGAGCAGTACTTC
-	TRBJ2-5	TRBV5-5	-	CASSRIGITQETQYF	TGTGCCAGCAGCCGCATCGGGATAACCCAAGAGACCCAGTACTTC
TRBD1	TRBJ2-3	TRBV7-9	-	CASSSGQGATDTQYF	TGTGCCAGCAGCTCCGGACAGGGGGCCACAGATACGCAGTATTTT
TRBD1	TRBJ2-7	TRBV6-5	once	CASTRGATGDYEQYF	TGTGCCAGCACCCGCGGGGCGACAGGGGACTACGAGCAGTACTTC
-	TRBJ1-1	TRBV14	-	CASSQFRGTEAFF	TGTGCCAGCAGCCAATTTCGAGGAACTGAAGCTTTCTTT
TRBD1	TRBJ2-1	TRBV7-2	once	CASSRDRGAYNEQFF	TGTGCCAGCAGTCGGGACAGGGGGGCGTACAATGAGCAGTTCTTC
TRBD2	TRBJ2-7	TRBV5-5	-	CASSRTSGGTYEQYF	TGTGCCAGCAGCAGAACTAGCGGGGGAACCTACGAGCAGTACTTC
TRBD2	TRBJ2-3	TRBV9	-	CASSVVPGLAADTQYF	TGTGCCAGCAGCGTAGTTCCGGGACTAGCGGCAGATACGCAGTATTTT
TRBD2	TRBJ2-5	TRBV2	-	CASTIAGGQETQYF	TGTGCCAGCACCATAGCGGGGGGCCAAGAGACCCAGTACTTC
-	TRBJ2-5	TRBV10-3	-	CAIGAENQETQYF	TGTGCCATCGGGGCCGAGAACCAAGAGACCCAGTACTTC
TRBD1	TRBJ2-1	TRBV4-1	-	CASSHPGQGNNEQFF	TGCGCCAGCAGCCATCCGGGACAGGGGAACAATGAGCAGTTCTTC
-	TRBJ1-2	TRBV5-6	-	CASSLYTRSYGYTF	TGTGCCAGCAGCTTGTACACGAGGAGCTATGGCTACACCTTC
TRBD1	TRBJ2-1	TRBV7-9	-	CASSFQGQGRNEQFF	TGTGCCAGCAGCTTCCAGGGACAGGGGAGGAATGAGCAGTTCTTC
-	TRBJ1-1	TRBV14	-	CASSQDWGGEAFF	TGTGCCAGCAGCCAAGATTGGGGAGGGGAAGCTTTCTTT
TRBD1	TRBJ2-3	TRBV7-2	few	CASSLTGQAPDTQYF	TGTGCCAGCAGCTTAACTGGACAGGCCCCGGATACGCAGTATTTT
-	TRBJ2-1	TRBV7-2	-	CASSLKRGTYNEQFF	TGTGCCAGCAGCTTAAAACGGGGGACGTACAATGAGCAGTTCTTC
TRBD1	TRBJ1-1	TRBV10-3	-	CAISGQGLNTEAFF	TGTGCCATCAGTGGACAGGGCCTGAACACTGAAGCTTTCTTT